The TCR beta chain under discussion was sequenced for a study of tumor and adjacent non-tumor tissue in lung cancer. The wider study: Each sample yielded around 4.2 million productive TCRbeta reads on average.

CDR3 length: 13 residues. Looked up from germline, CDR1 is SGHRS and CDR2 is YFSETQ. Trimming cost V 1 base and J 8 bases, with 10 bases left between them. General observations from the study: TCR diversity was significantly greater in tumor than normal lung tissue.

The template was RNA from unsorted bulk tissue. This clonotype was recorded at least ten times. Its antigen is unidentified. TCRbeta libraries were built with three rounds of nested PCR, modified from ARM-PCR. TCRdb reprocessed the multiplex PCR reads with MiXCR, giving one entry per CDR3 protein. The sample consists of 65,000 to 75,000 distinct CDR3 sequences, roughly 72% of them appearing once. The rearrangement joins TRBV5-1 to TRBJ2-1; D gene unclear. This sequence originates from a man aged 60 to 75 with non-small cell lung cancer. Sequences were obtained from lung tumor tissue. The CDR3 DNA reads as TGCGCCAGCAGCTTGACCGGGTCCCATGAGCAGTTCTTC. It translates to CASSLTGSHEQFF.